This T cell receptor beta chain derives from a study of cytomegalovirus exposure and HLA in healthy donors. 60 Vbeta and 13 Jbeta primers were used in PCR. Only in-frame clones appear in the TCRdb table, and some are missing; sequencing was by immunoSEQ multiplex PCR. In the table there are tens of thousands of clones, 60% to 75% of which are singletons. Per the germline V gene, CDR1 is MDHEN and CDR2 is SYDVKM. There are 16 residues in the CDR3. With V trimmed by 4 bases and J by 8 bases, 7 bases remained unmatched. This rearrangement joins TRBV28 to TRBJ2-1; the match to TRBD2 covers 14 bases. The source material was PBMCs. This clonotype originated in a male donor in good health and CMV-seropositive. CDR3 region: CASSSRLAGGPYEQFF. DNA for the CDR3: TGTGCCAGCAGTTCCAGACTAGCGGGAGGGCCCTATGAGCAGTTCTTC.